This T cell receptor (beta chain) is from a study of cytomegalovirus exposure and HLA in healthy donors. Study findings and constraints: Later analysis indicated greater clonal expansion among HLA-associated TCR beta chains than among equally common other chains. Indistinguishable V segments such as TRBV6-2 and TRBV6-3 were excluded.

The CDR3 is 16 residues long. As for this clone: Its target is unknown.

In the PCR, 60 Vbeta and 13 Jbeta primers were used. This table comes from immunoSEQ multiplex PCR, and its TCRdb copy is limited to in-frame clones, with some not included. Found here are about 65,000 clones, almost 80% of them singletons; the top ten hold around 3%. The clonotype originates from a girl aged 5 to 17 in good health and CMV-seropositive. The gene calls are TRBV21-1 and TRBJ2-3; the table's D call, TRBD2, has no DNA check behind it. TRBV21-1 is a known pseudogene. The specimen sequenced was PBMCs. CDR3 bases: TGTGCCAGCAGCAACCTCCGGGACTATAGCGGAGATACGCAGTATTTT. It is translated as CASSNLRDYSGDTQYF.